This T cell receptor beta chain originates from a study of spatial heterogeneity in lung cancer. Across the study: Beta-chain sequences consistently outnumbered alpha-chain sequences in detection. TCR and UMI combinations that were unique each appeared, on average, more than ten times in raw reads.

CDR3 length equals 15 residues. Trimming removed 4 bases at V and 1 base at J, with 14 bases between. In germline, CDR1 is MDHEN, CDR2 SYDVKM. A unique molecular identifier was carried by every single TCR cDNA molecule. Using its own MiXCR run on the 5' RACE reads, TCRdb lists one record per CDR3 protein. The table includes 6,500 to 8,500 distinct CDR3 sequences, around 9.7% detected once. Regarding time point: sample taken at primary tumor resection. From tumor, nontumor lung or frozen PBMC, whole RNA was taken unsorted for sequencing. Ten or more counts support this clonotype. This receptor was identified in a male donor with early-stage non-small cell lung cancer. The chain carries TRBV28 and TRBJ2-7, with TRBD2 as a possible D gene (5 bases). The source material was normal lung tissue next to the tumor, sampled at surgery. Written as DNA, the CDR3 is TGTGCCAGCAGTTCCCCAGGACTGCAATCCTACGAGCAGTACTTC. This codes for CASSSPGLQSYEQYF.